The 30 T cell receptor beta chains presented below share a single source sample, sequenced in a study of T cell responses to AZD1222 COVID-19 vaccine. Generated by immunoSEQ multiplex PCR, the TCRdb table keeps only in-frame clones and is missing some. The table shows roughly 35,000 clones, with 65% to 90% occurring only once. This sample comprised peripheral blood, obtained 28 days after the second AZD1222 dose. Receptor source: an adult who received the AZD1222 COVID-19 vaccine.

V and J are TRBV5-4 and TRBJ1-1, with TRBD1 matching 8 bases. Looked up from germline, CDR1 is SGHNT and CDR2 is YYREEE (reference sequence). Trimming took 3 bases from V and 4 from J; bases not matched to a gene: 14. This CDR3 comprises 17 residues. The CDR3 nucleotides are TGTGCCAGCAGCTCAACGATTCTACAGGGGGGAGGCACTGAAGCTTTCTTT. This codes for CASSSTILQGGGTEAFF.

The chain employs TRBV2 and TRBJ1-2; D remains ambiguous. Germline CDR1 and CDR2: SNHLY and FYNNEI. CDR3 size: 12 residues. Trimming left V 8 bases short and J 0 bases short, with 7 bases between. The DNA of the CDR3 is TGTGCCAGCTTACTAGCTAACTATGGCTACACCTTC. Its translation: CASLLANYGYTF.

This rearrangement joins TRBV5-1 to TRBJ1-2; possible D gene TRBD1, 5 bases. Between the trimmed V and J ends, which lost 6 bases and 5 bases, there was a span of 17 bases. This CDR3 region has 14 residues. Germline V gives CDR1 SGHRS, CDR2 YFSETQ. CDR3 in amino acids: CASKGELNLYGYTF. CDR3 in DNA: TGCGCCAGCAAAGGGGAGTTAAATCTTTATGGCTACACCTTC.

This sequence joins TRBV3-1 (or the pseudogene TRBV3-2) and TRBJ2-3; 8 nucleotides align to TRBD2. CDR1 is LGHDT, CDR2 YNNKEL, per germline (reference sequence). The V and J ends lost 5 bases and 6 bases, in that order; junction bases with no gene match: 16. This CDR3 spans 17 amino acids. CDR3 bases: TGTGCCAGCAGCGCCGGAGCAGCGGGAGTGGGCGGGGATACGCAGTATTTT. It yields the protein CASSAGAAGVGGDTQYF.

This clone was picked up a small number of times. The CDR3: CASSYKNRGGNTIYF. The CDR3 DNA sequence: TGTGCCAGCAGTTACAAGAACAGGGGAGGAAACACCATATATTTT. This chain joins TRBV6-5 and TRBJ1-3; 7 bases are shared with TRBD1. With 2 bases clipped from V and 4 bases from J, the junction kept 5 bases outside the gene matches. Germline-derived CDR1 and CDR2 are MNHEY and SVGAGI. The CDR3 totals 15 residues.

The chain carries TRBV6-5 and TRBJ1-1; TRBD1 agrees at 9 bases. CDR1 is MNHEY and CDR2 is SVGAGI in the germline V gene. The CDR3 covers 13 residues. V lost 7 bases and J lost 4; bases outside the gene matches: 4. CDR3: CASNMDRGTEAFF. CDR3 sequence (DNA): TGTGCCAGCAACATGGACAGGGGCACTGAAGCTTTCTTT.

The table lists this clone with a few counts. This chain joins TRBV5-1 and TRBJ2-3; the D is unclear. This CDR3 comprises 16 residues. Trimming cost V 0 bases and J 0 bases, with 11 bases left between them. Germline CDR1 SGHRS, CDR2 YFSETQ. CDR3 sequence reads: CASSLAASPSTDTQYF. The CDR3 DNA reads as TGCGCCAGCAGCTTGGCGGCCAGCCCTAGCACAGATACGCAGTATTTT.

The rearrangement links TRBV30 to TRBJ1-5, with D unclear. This CDR3 region has 14 residues. The V and J ends lost 2 bases and 3 bases respectively, with 11 bases between them. CDR1 is GTSNPN, CDR2 SVGIG, per germline (reference sequence). DNA for the CDR3: TGTGCCTGGAGTATCTCGATGGCCAATCAGCCCCAGCATTTT. Translating gives CAWSISMANQPQHF.

V gene TRBV7-8 combines with J gene TRBJ2-2; either TRBD1 or TRBD2 may fit D (5 bases each). CDR3 length equals 16 residues. Looked up from germline, CDR1 is SGHVS and CDR2 is FQNEAQ. V lost 2 bases to trimming and J lost 4 bases, with 14 bases between them. CDR3 nucleotide sequence: TGTGCCAGCAGCTTAAGGGTGGGGGTTTTCACCGGGGAGCTGTTTTTT. It specifies CASSLRVGVFTGELFF.

The chain has TRBV5-4 and TRBJ1-1, with 7 bases matching TRBD1. Trimming at V came to 4 bases and at J to 0 bases, leaving 9 bases not matched to a gene. The CDR3 has 16 amino acids. The V gene's germline CDR1 is SGHNT and CDR2 YYREEE (reference sequence). The CDR3 reads CASSRQGVQLNTEAFF. CDR3 DNA: TGTGCCAGCAGCCGACAGGGTGTTCAGTTGAACACTGAAGCTTTCTTT.

The chain couples TRBV2 to TRBJ2-5, with 13 bases matching TRBD2. Germline lookup yields CDR1 SNHLY and CDR2 FYNNEI. The V gene end was trimmed by 6 bases and the J gene end by 4 bases; junction bases not matched to a gene: 8. The CDR3 contains 16 residues. This CDR3 reads CASRKTTSGGTETQYF. Here the CDR3 DNA reads TGTGCCAGCAGGAAAACGACTAGCGGGGGGACAGAGACCCAGTACTTC.

V and J are TRBV5-1 and TRBJ1-4; possibly TRBD1 for D (5 bases). The V end lost 0 bases, the J end lost 7 bases, and 13 bases lay between the germline ends. The CDR3 is made up of 15 amino acids. Germline assignment: CDR1 SGHRS and CDR2 YFSETQ. The chain's CDR3 is CASSLASGALEKLFF. The CDR3 DNA follows: TGCGCCAGCAGCTTGGCCTCCGGGGCGCTTGAAAAACTGTTTTTT.

CDR3 residues: CASSPDRYSGNTIYF. CDR3 sequence (DNA): TGTGCCAGCAGCCCGGACAGATACTCTGGAAACACCATATATTTT. The chain couples TRBV6-5 to TRBJ1-3; maybe TRBD1 (6 bases). The CDR3 sequence is 15 residues long. Germline V CDR1 and CDR2: MNHEY, SVGAGI. V was pared by 6 bases and J by 0 bases, with 12 bases between.

The genes are TRBV27 and TRBJ1-2; 9 nucleotides agree with TRBD1. The germline CDR1 and CDR2 sequences are MNHEY and SMNVEV (reference sequence). The CDR3 length is 15 residues. Losses at the gene ends were 6 bases for V and 5 bases for J; bases not matched to a gene: 10. CDR3 region: CASRSWDREGYGYTF. As DNA, the CDR3 is TGTGCCAGCAGATCCTGGGACAGGGAGGGGTATGGCTACACCTTC.

The rearrangement links TRBV30 to TRBJ2-5; a possible D gene is TRBD2 (5 bases). Germline values: CDR1 GTSNPN, CDR2 SVGIG (reference sequence). This CDR3 spans 14 amino acids. Trimming shortened V by 0 bases and J by 2 bases, and 10 bases separated the two germline ends. CDR3 region: CAWSVLRDQETQYF. The CDR3 bases are TGTGCCTGGAGTGTACTTCGGGATCAAGAGACCCAGTACTTC. Combining the CDR3 with reference TRBV30 and TRBJ2-5 gives the whole variable domain SQTIHQWPATLVQPVGSPLSLECTVEGTSNPNLYWYRQAAGRGLQLLFYSVGIGQISSEVPQNLSASRPQDRQFILSSKKLLLSDSGFYLCAWSVLRDQETQYFGPGTRLLVL.

This sequence joins TRBV7-2 and TRBJ2-2, with 12 positions matching TRBD2. The germline gives CDR1 SGHTA, CDR2 FQGNSA. The CDR3 extends over 16 amino acids. The junction had 7 bases not matched to a gene; V was cut back by 5 bases and J by 6 bases. CDR3 sequence: CASSATSGGVPGELFF. CDR3 coding DNA: TGTGCCAGCAGCGCGACTAGCGGGGGCGTCCCCGGGGAGCTGTTTTTT.

The genes are TRBV4-1 and TRBJ1-2, with a weak D call TRBD1 (5 bases). V gave up 0 bases and J gave up 5 bases, with 13 bases separating them. The CDR3 is 15 residues long. Germline loops: CDR1 MGHRA, CDR2 YSYEKL. The CDR3 here is CASSQDHGREYGYTF. The DNA of the CDR3 is TGCGCCAGCAGCCAAGATCACGGCAGGGAGTATGGCTACACCTTC.

The V and J genes are TRBV18 and TRBJ1-2; 12 bases map to TRBD1. After removal of 6 bases from V and 7 bases from J, the junction contained 6 bases not matched to a gene. The CDR3 is 14 amino acids. Per the germline V gene, CDR1 is KGHSH and CDR2 is LQKENI. The CDR3 nucleotides are TGTGCCAGCTCCCCGGGACAGGGGGCAGGTGGCTACACCTTC. Its protein product is CASSPGQGAGGYTF.

The V call is TRBV7-9, the J call TRBJ2-5; D uncertain. This CDR3 is 14 amino acids long. V dropped 1 base and J dropped 1 base, with 7 bases sitting between them. Germline V gives CDR1 SEHNR, CDR2 FQNEAQ (reference sequence). The CDR3 region is CASSLDDFQETQYF. The CDR3 nucleotides are TGTGCCAGCAGCTTAGATGACTTCCAAGAGACCCAGTACTTC. The variable domain in full, completed from reference TRBV7-9 and TRBJ2-5, reads DTGVSQNPRHKITKRGQNVTFRCDPISEHNRLYWYRQTLGQGPEFLTYFQNEAQLEKSRLLSDRFSAERPKGSFSTLEIQRTEQGDSAMYLCASSLDDFQETQYFGPGTRLLVL.

This sequence joins TRBV5-1 and TRBJ2-5, with D perhaps matching TRBD1 (5 bases). Trimming took 2 bases from V and 5 from J, leaving 10 bases between them. The CDR3 covers 13 residues. Germline lookup yields CDR1 SGHRS and CDR2 YFSETQ. The CDR3 DNA follows: TGCGCCAGCAGCTTAGGGGATAGGGAGACCCAGTACTTC. As protein: CASSLGDRETQYF.

This clone was recorded a few times. The gene calls are TRBV19 and TRBJ1-5, with D unclear. Germline CDR1 and CDR2: LNHDA and SQIVND (reference sequence). The CDR3 has 13 amino acids. V was pared by 0 bases and J by 6 bases, with 6 bases between. CDR3 sequence reads: CASSIDGSQPQHF. In DNA form, the CDR3 reads TGTGCCAGTAGTATAGACGGTTCTCAGCCCCAGCATTTT.

The chain recombines TRBV19 with TRBJ1-2; D is unclear. Trimming left V 4 bases short and J 1 base short, with 7 bases between. Per the germline V gene, CDR1 is LNHDA and CDR2 is SQIVND (reference sequence). The CDR3 runs 13 residues. Here the CDR3 DNA reads TGTGCCAGTAGTACTCGGGATAACTATGGCTACACCTTC. Translated, it gives CASSTRDNYGYTF.

CDR3 residues: CARSFPGHPYEQYF. As DNA, the CDR3 is TGTGCCAGAAGCTTCCCGGGACACCCCTACGAGCAGTACTTC. The chain has TRBV5-3 and TRBJ2-7; perhaps TRBD1 as D (6 bases). TRBV5-3 is annotated as an ORF whose role is uncertain. The V gene lost 2 bases and the J gene lost 2 bases, with 11 bases spanning the gap. The CDR3 is 14 residues long.

The V and J genes are TRBV20-1 and TRBJ2-6; D is perhaps TRBD2 (6 bases). The V gene lost 3 bases and the J gene lost 0 bases, with 15 bases spanning the gap. The CDR3 is 17 residues long. The germline V gene has CDR1 DFQATT and CDR2 SNEGSKA (reference sequence). DNA of the CDR3: TGCAGTGCTAGTGGCGGGACTTCTTCCTCTGGGGCCAACGTCCTGACTTTC. This sequence encodes CSASGGTSSSGANVLTF.

A single count supports this clone. V and J are TRBV6-4 and TRBJ1-1; the D is unclear. V was shortened by 6 bases and J by 4 bases, with 12 bases between the two germline ends. Germline loops: CDR1 MRHNA, CDR2 SNTAGT. The CDR3 runs 13 residues. In DNA form, the CDR3 reads TGTGCCAGCAGCATCACCTGGGGCACTGAAGCTTTCTTT. Amino acids: CASSITWGTEAFF.

There are a few counts of this clone. The chain is built from TRBV12-3 or TRBV12-4 and TRBJ1-2; TRBD1 is a possible D gene (5 bases). The germline V and J ends were trimmed by 6 bases and 6 bases, with 14 bases remaining between them. The CDR3 sequence is 13 residues long. CDR3 nucleotide sequence: TGTGCCAGCAGCCTATTCCAGGGTCATGGCTACACCTTC. Its protein product is CASSLFQGHGYTF.

The chain couples TRBV5-1 to TRBJ2-3, with 9 bases identical to TRBD1. V was pared by 2 bases and J by 2 bases, with 3 bases of the junction left unmatched. The CDR3 is 15 amino acids. Germline V gene data show CDR1 as SGHRS and CDR2 as YFSETQ. CDR3 residues: CASSLQGAPTDTQYF. In DNA form, the CDR3 reads TGCGCCAGCAGCTTACAGGGGGCGCCCACAGATACGCAGTATTTT.

The chain joins TRBV7-2 to TRBJ2-5; either TRBD1 or TRBD2 may fit D (5 bases each). The CDR3 has 15 residues. Trimming took 1 base from V and 5 from J, leaving 14 bases between them. Germline assignment: CDR1 SGHTA and CDR2 FQGNSA. CDR3 bases: TGTGCCAGCAGCTTAGATTTGGGGGTCAGGGAGACCCAGTACTTC. Its protein product is CASSLDLGVRETQYF.

The chain has TRBV5-1 and TRBJ2-5, with no clear D. This CDR3 is built from 13 residues. V lost 4 bases and J 2 bases, leaving 9 bases between the germline ends. Germline-derived CDR1 and CDR2 are SGHRS and YFSETQ. CDR3 sequence (DNA): TGCGCCAGCAGCCTTCGGAGACAAGAGACCCAGTACTTC. It translates to CASSLRRQETQYF.

This sequence joins TRBV28 and TRBJ2-7; D unclear. V dropped 3 bases and J dropped 1 base, with 10 bases sitting between them. Germline CDR1 reads MDHEN; CDR2 reads SYDVKM. The CDR3 contains 14 residues. In DNA, the CDR3 is TGTGCCAGCAGTTTTCCAGCGAGTTCCTACGAGCAGTACTTC. As protein: CASSFPASSYEQYF.